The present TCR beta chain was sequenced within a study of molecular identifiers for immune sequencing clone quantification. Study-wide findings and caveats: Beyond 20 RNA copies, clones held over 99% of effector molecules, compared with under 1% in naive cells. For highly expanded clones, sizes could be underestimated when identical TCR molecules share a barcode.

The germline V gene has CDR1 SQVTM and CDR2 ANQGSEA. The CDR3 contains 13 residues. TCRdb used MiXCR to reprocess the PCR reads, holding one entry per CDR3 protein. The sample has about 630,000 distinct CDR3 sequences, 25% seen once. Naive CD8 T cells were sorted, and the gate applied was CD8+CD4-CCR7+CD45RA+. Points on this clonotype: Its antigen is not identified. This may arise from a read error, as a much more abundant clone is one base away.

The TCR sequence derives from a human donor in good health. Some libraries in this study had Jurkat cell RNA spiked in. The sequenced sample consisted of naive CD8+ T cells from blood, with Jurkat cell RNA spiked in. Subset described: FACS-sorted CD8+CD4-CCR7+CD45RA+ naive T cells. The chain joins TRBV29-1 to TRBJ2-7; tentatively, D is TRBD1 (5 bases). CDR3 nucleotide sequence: TGCATCGTTGAAGATCAGGGTTCCTACGAGCAGTACTTC. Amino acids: CIVEDQGSYEQYF.